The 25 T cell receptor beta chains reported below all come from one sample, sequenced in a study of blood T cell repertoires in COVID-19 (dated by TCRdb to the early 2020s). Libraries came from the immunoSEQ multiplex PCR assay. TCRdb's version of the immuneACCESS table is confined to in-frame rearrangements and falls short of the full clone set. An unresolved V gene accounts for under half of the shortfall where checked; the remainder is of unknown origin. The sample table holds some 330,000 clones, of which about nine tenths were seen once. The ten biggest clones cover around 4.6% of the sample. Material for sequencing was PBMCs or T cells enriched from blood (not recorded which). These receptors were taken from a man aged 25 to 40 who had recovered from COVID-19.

The CDR3 is CASSHRGGADEQYF. In DNA form, the CDR3 reads TGTGCCAGCTCACATAGGGGGGGAGCCGACGAGCAGTACTTC. The chain uses TRBV18 and TRBJ2-7, with TRBD2 as a possible D gene (7 bases). This CDR3 comprises 14 residues. Germline V gives CDR1 KGHSH, CDR2 LQKENI. V was cut by 4 bases and J by 5 bases, with 15 bases left in between.

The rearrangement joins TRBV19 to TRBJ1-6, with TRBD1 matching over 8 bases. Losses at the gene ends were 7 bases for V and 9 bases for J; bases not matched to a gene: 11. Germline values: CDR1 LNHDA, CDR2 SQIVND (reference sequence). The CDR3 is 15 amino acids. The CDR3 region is CASTPDPGGISPLHF. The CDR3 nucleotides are TGTGCCAGTACCCCCGACCCAGGGGGCATTTCACCCCTCCACTTT.

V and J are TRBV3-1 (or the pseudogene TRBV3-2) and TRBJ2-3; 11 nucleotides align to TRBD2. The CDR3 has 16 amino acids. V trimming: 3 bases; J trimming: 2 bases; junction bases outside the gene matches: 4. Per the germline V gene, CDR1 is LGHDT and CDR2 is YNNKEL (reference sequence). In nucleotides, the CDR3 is TGTGCCAGCAGCCACCTACTAGCGGGAGACACAGATACGCAGTATTTT. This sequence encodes CASSHLLAGDTDTQYF.

The DNA for the CDR3 is TGTGCCAGCAGCCTACGGACTAGCGGAGCAACCTACGAGCAGTACTTC. It is translated as CASSLRTSGATYEQYF. The V call is TRBV7-2, the J call TRBJ2-7, with TRBD2 matching 10 bases. The CDR3 spans 16 residues. J was trimmed by 2 bases and V by 5 bases; bases with no gene match: 9. CDR1 and CDR2 (germline): SGHTA, FQGNSA.

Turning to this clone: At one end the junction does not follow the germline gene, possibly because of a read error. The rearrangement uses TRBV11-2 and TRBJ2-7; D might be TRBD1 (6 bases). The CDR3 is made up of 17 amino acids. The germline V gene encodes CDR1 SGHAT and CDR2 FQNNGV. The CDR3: CASSHFRSRGKAYEQYF. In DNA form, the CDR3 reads TGTGCCAGCAGCCACTTTCGGTCGAGGGGGAAGGCCTACGAGCAGTATTTC.

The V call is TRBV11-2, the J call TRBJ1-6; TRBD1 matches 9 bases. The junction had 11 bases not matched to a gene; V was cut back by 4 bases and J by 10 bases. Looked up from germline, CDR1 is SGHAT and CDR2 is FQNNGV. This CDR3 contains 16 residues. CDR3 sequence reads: CASSSVSGTGKSPLHF. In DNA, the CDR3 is TGTGCCAGCAGCTCCGTCTCCGGGACAGGGAAATCACCCCTCCACTTT.

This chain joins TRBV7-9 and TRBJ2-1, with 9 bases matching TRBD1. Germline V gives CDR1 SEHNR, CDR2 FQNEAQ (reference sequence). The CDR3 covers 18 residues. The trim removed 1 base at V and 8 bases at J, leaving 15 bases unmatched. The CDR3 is CASSLGKLPGQGFHEQFF. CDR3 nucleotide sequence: TGTGCCAGCAGCTTAGGGAAACTTCCGGGACAGGGCTTCCATGAGCAGTTCTTC.

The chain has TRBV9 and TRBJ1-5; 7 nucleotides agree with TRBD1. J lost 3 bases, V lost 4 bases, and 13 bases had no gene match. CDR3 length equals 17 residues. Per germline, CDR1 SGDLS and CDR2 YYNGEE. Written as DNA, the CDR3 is TGTGCCAGCAGCCCCTGGGACAGCCCTCCTTCCAATCAGCCCCAGCATTTT. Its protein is CASSPWDSPPSNQPQHF.

The CDR3 sequence: CASSFGSNTGELFF. The DNA for the CDR3 is TGTGCCAGCAGCTTCGGGTCCAACACCGGGGAGCTGTTTTTT. This chain links TRBV5-4 with TRBJ2-2, with D unclear. The CDR3 is made up of 14 amino acids. Between the trimmed V and J ends, which lost 2 bases and 2 bases, there was a span of 7 bases. CDR1 and CDR2 from the germline V gene are SGHNT and YYREEE (reference sequence).

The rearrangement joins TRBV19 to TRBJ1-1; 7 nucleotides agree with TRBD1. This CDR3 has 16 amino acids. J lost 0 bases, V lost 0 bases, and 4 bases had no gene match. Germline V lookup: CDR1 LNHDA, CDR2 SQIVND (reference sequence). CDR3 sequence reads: CASSIETGSLNTEAFF. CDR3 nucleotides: TGTGCCAGTAGTATAGAGACAGGGAGCCTGAACACTGAAGCTTTCTTT.

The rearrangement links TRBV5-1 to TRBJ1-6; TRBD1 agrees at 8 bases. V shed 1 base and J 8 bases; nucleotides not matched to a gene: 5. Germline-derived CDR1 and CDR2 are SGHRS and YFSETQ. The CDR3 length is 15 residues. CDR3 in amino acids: CASSLSGGAHSPLHF. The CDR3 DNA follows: TGCGCCAGCAGCTTGTCAGGGGGCGCTCATTCACCCCTCCACTTT.

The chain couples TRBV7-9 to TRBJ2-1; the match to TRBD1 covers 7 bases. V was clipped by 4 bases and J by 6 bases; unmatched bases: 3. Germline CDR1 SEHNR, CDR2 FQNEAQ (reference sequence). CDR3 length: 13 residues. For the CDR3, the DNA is TGTGCCAGCAGCTCCGACAGGGCCAATGAGCAGTTCTTC. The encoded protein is CASSSDRANEQFF. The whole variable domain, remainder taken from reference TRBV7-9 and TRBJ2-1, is DTGVSQNPRHKITKRGQNVTFRCDPISEHNRLYWYRQTLGQGPEFLTYFQNEAQLEKSRLLSDRFSAERPKGSFSTLEIQRTEQGDSAMYLCASSSDRANEQFFGPGTRLTVL.

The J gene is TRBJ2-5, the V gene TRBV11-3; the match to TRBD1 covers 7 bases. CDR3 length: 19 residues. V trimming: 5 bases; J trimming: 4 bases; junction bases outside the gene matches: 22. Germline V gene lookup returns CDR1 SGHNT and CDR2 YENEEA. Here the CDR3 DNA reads TGTGCCAGCAGCCCCCACAAAGTAAATGTCGTAGGGGGCGCAGAGACCCAGTACTTC. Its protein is CASSPHKVNVVGGAETQYF. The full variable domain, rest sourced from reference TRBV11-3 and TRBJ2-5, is EAGVVQSPRYKIIEKKQPVAFWCNPISGHNTLYWYLQNLGQGPELLIRYENEEAVDDSQLPKDRFSAERLKGVDSTLKIQPAELGDSAVYLCASSPHKVNVVGGAETQYFGPGTRLLVL.

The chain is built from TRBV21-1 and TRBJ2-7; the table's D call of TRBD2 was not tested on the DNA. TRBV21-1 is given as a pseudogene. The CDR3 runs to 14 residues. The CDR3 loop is CASSNPGGEYEQYF. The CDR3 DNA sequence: TGTGCCAGCAGCAACCCCGGGGGGGAGTACGAGCAGTACTTC.

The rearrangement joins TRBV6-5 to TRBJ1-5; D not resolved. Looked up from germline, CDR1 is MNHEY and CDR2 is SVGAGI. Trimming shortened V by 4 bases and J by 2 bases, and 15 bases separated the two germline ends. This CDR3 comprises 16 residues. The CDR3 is CASSSSGVKGNQPQHF. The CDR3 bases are TGTGCCAGCAGTTCCTCCGGGGTCAAGGGCAATCAGCCCCAGCATTTT.

CDR3 in DNA: TGTGCCACCTGGGGGGGATTAGCCTACGAGCAGTACTTC. Translating it yields CATWGGLAYEQYF. The chain couples TRBV28 to TRBJ2-7; the match to TRBD2 covers 7 bases. Looked up from germline, CDR1 is MDHEN and CDR2 is SYDVKM. The CDR3 has 13 amino acids. Trimming at V came to 10 bases and at J to 2 bases, leaving 8 bases not matched to a gene.

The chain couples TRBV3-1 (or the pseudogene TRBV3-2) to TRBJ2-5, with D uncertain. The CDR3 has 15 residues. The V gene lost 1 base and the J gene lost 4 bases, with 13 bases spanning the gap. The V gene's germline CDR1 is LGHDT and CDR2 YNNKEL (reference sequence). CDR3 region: CASSQVAAPRETQYF. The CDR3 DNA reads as TGTGCCAGCAGCCAAGTCGCAGCGCCAAGAGAGACCCAGTACTTC.

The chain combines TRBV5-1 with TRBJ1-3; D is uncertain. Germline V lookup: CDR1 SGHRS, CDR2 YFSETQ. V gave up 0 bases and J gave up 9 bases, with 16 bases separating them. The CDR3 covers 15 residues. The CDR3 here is CASSLAGSGYSTIYF. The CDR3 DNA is TGCGCCAGCAGCTTGGCGGGGTCCGGCTATAGCACCATATATTTT.

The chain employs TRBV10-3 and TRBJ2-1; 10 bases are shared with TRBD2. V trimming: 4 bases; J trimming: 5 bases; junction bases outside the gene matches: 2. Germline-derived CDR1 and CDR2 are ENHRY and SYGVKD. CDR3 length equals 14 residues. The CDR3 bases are TGTGCCATCAGTGCCGGGACTAGCGACAATGAGCAGTTCTTC. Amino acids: CAISAGTSDNEQFF.

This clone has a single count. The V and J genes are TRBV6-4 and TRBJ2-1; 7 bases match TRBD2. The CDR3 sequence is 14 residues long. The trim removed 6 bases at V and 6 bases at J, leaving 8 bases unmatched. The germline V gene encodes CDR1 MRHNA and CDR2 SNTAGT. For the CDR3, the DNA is TGTGCCAGCAGCCAATCGGGACTACCCAATGAGCAGTTCTTC. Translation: CASSQSGLPNEQFF.

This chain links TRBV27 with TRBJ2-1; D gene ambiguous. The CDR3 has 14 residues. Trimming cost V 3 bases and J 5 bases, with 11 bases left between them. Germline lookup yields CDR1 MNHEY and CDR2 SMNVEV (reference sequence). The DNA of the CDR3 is TGTGCCAGCAGTTTTATATCGGCGGACAATGAGCAGTTCTTC. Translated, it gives CASSFISADNEQFF.

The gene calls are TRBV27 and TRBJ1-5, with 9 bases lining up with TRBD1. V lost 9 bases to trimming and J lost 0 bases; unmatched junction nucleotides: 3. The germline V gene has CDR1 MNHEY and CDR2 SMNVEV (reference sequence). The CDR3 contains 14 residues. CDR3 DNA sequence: TGTGCCAGTAGACAGGGGGTTAGCAATCAGCCCCAGCATTTT. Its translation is CASRQGVSNQPQHF.

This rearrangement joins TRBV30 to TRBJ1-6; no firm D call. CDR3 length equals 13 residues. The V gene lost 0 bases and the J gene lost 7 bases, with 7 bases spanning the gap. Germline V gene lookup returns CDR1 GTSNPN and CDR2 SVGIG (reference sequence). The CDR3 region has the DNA TGTGCCTGGAGTGTAACCCGGAATTCACCCCTCCACTTT. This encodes CAWSVTRNSPLHF.

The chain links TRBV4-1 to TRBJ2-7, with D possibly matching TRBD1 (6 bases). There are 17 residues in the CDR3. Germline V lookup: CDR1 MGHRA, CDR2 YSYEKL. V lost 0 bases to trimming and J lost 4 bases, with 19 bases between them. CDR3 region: CASSQEKSEQGWYEQYF. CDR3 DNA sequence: TGCGCCAGCAGCCAAGAAAAGTCTGAGCAGGGGTGGTACGAGCAGTACTTC.

CDR3 loop: CASSSRTGGEKLFF. The CDR3 nucleotides are TGTGCCAGCAGTTCAAGGACAGGGGGGGAAAAACTGTTTTTT. J is TRBJ1-4 and V is TRBV6-5; 10 bases match TRBD1. Trimming removed 4 bases from V and 8 bases from J; junction bases left unmatched: 4. The CDR3 loop spans 14 amino acids. Germline CDR1 and CDR2: MNHEY and SVGAGI.